The clone carrying this T cell receptor beta chain came up a few times. The antigen remains unidentified. This sample was taken from a study of molecular identifiers for immune sequencing clone quantification. A single record per CDR3 protein comes from TCRdb applying MiXCR to the PCR reads. The table includes 9,500 to 15,000 distinct CDR3 sequences, around 19% detected once. Study-level findings and limits: For effector cells, clones above 20 RNA copies held over 98% of molecules; for naive cells, under 1%. Barcode sharing among identical TCR molecules could make large clones appear smaller.

Libraries from naive CD8 cells were generated from about 20,000 to 1,000,000 sorted cells (with 10%, 30% or 50% RNA). Isolation of naive CD8 T cells was achieved by sorting on a CD8+CD4-CCR7+CD45RA+ phenotype. V was clipped by 2 bases and J by 4 bases; unmatched bases: 4. The CDR3 has 15 amino acids. The germline V gene encodes CDR1 SGHAT and CDR2 FQNNGV. The sequenced sample consisted of naive CD8+ T cells from blood, with Jurkat cell RNA spiked in. Specified subset: FACS-sorted CD8+CD4-CCR7+CD45RA+ naive T cells. The TCR comes from a human donor in good health. Some libraries in this study had Jurkat cell RNA spiked in. The J gene is TRBJ2-1, the V gene TRBV11-2; 8 nucleotides agree with TRBD2. CDR3 loop: CASSLMVAGYNEQFF. CDR3 coding DNA: TGTGCCAGCAGCTTAATGGTAGCGGGGTACAATGAGCAGTTCTTC.